This T cell receptor beta chain was captured by sequencing in a study of T cell repertoires in cytomegalovirus infection. About the study: Based on public TCR beta signatures, there were indications of CMV infection and of a matching HLA type. General study results and limits: HLA-C-restricted CMV-specific TCR beta clonotypes were dominant in the ex vivo response. Identification of carriers of CMV plus the relevant HLA was achieved through cumulative public TCR beta family frequency.

Notes on this clonotype: Its specificity is not known.

MiXCR, run by TCRdb on the reads, gives a single entry per CDR3 protein. Of around 240,000 distinct CDR3 sequences in the sample, approximately 24% were seen once. The CDR3 totals 15 residues. Germline CDR1 is SGHVS and CDR2 is FNYEAQ. V shed 3 bases and J 3 bases; nucleotides not matched to a gene: 8. The chain combines TRBV7-6 with TRBJ2-7; 7 bases align to TRBD1. Sequencing was performed on CD8+ T cells from PBMCs. This receptor was obtained from a human donor in good health (CMV status not recorded). Some clones in this sample may be carry-over from other donors' samples. In nucleotides, the CDR3 is TGTGCCAGCAGCTTGAGACAGGGACCGTTCTACGAGCAGTACTTC. Protein sequence: CASSLRQGPFYEQYF.